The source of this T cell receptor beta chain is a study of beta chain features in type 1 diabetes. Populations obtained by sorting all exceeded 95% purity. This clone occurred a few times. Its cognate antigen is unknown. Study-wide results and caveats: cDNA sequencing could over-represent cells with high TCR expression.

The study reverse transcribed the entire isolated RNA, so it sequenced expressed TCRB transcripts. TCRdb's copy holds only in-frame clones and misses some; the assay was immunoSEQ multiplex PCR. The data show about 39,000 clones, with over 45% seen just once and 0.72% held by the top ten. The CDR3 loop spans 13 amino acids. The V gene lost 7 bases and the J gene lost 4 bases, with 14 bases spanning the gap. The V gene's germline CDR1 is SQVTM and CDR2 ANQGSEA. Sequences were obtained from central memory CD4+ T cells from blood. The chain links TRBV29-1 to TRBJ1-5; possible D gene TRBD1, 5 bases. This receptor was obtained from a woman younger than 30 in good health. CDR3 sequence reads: CSAGMGGNQPQHF. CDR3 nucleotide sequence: TGCAGCGCGGGAATGGGGGGGAATCAGCCCCAGCATTTT. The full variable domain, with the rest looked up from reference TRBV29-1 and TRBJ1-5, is SAVISQKPSRDICQRGTSLTIQCQVDSQVTMMFWYRQQPGQSLTLIATANQGSEATYESGFVIDKFPISRPNLTFSTLTVSNMSPEDSSIYLCSAGMGGNQPQHFGDGTRLSIL.